This T cell receptor (beta chain) originates from a study of T cell responses to AZD1222 COVID-19 vaccine (TCRdb year 2021). A note on the overall study: AZD1222 recipients whose second dose came at about 4 weeks and those whose second dose came at about 12 weeks were combined into one group, since spike-specific TCR depth and breadth did not differ between the two schedules. TCR sequencing covered over 230 trial participants: about 210 given two doses of AZD1222 and some 25 given two doses of MenACWY control vaccine. Trial participants were enrolled into age subgroups of 18-55, 56-69 and 70-plus years, which contained around 140, 26 and 57 TCR-sequenced participants, respectively. Paper-wide results and their limitations: The 56-69-year group was small, and its depth increase did not reach significance, likely because of low power. Nearly half of unique spike-specific TCRs reportedly recognized epitopes outside regions mutated in the B.1.351 and B.1.1.7 variants. Spike-specific TCR breadth and depth rose significantly after two AZD1222 doses compared with day 0 and with MenACWY recipients. Because no day 14 peak-response samples were available, the repertoires could be characterized only after the peak T cell response. Most participants were white British and females outnumbered males, and the authors suggested that clonal diversity may have been underestimated. Only five or six AZD1222 recipients were SARS-CoV-2 seropositive at baseline, limiting conclusions about previously exposed vaccinees. CD4 TCRs associated with the vaccine covered the entire spike protein, and the dominant responses were in regions 160-218 and 743-854.

Notes on this clone: Its binding antigen is unknown. No qualities accompany the bases; no much larger clone lies one base away.

Per the publication, the time point label means: baseline before first vaccination. Samples from vaccinated people were obtained from the UK trials COV001 and COV002, which included a single-blind randomized controlled phase 2/3 trial of AZD1222 (ChAdOx1 nCoV-19) in healthy adults. For TCRbeta chain sequencing, PBMC samples from trial participants were taken at day 0 and at day 28 after the second dose. Trimming at the junction amounts to 3 bases on V and 6 bases on J, and the germline ends lie 5 bases apart. The CDR1 and CDR2 encoded by the germline V gene are MDHEN and SYDVKM. The CDR3 has 11 amino acids, counting the end cysteine and phenylalanine. Here the CDR3 DNA is all that survives: 33 bases in frame from base 1. The CDR3 regions of human TCRbeta chains were analyzed by immunosequencing. In the original analysis: Repertoire TCRs were checked for matches against a reference library of SARS-CoV-2-specific TCRs that had been generated using the MIRA antigen-specificity platform. Breadth was defined as the fraction of unique TCRs that were SARS-CoV-2-associated. Depth was defined as the fraction of total T cells that were SARS-CoV-2-associated. Each spike-specific TCR was assigned to its reactive spike region and to a CD4 or CD8 class using the MIRA data. Log10-transformed breadth and depth values were compared by one-way ANOVA with Sidak's multiple comparisons tests. The clones in this table, taken by TCRdb from immuneACCESS, are in-frame only. Not every clone is retained; where verified, under half of the shortfall comes from an unresolved V gene, and the cause of the rest is unknown. The V and J calls and the clone size are those of that table, but D and trimming were determined from the DNA. The sample table holds 150,000 to 200,000 clones, of which over 80% were seen once. Of the sample, approximately 2% falls within the top ten clones.

This receptor was taken from an adult in good health. This material consisted of peripheral blood, taken on day 0 of AZD1222 vaccination. The rearranged chain carries TRBV28 and TRBJ1-1, with the D gene call left open. The DNA reads as follows: TGTGCCAGCAGTTTTTTCGCTGAAGCTTTCTTT. Its protein reads: CASSFFAEAFF.